This entry concerns a single T cell receptor (beta chain). Antigen unknown. The record originates from a study of STAT5B mutations in CD4+ large granular lymphocyte leukemia. Trimming took 3 bases from V and 7 from J, leaving 6 bases between them. The CDR3 has 11 amino acids. The V gene's germline CDR1 is MNHNS and CDR2 SASEGT. Generated by immunoSEQ multiplex PCR, the TCRdb table keeps only in-frame clones and is missing some. The data hold 25,000 to 35,000 clones, with around 70% observed a single time. General study results and limits: 8/27 top patient clones versus 2/35 control clones were TRBV06-family.

The specimen was CD4+ T cells from blood buffy coats. The TCR originated in a human donor in good health. This chain connects TRBV6-1 to TRBJ1-1, with D uncertain. In DNA, the CDR3 is TGTGCCAGCAGTGAGAGGGATGAAGCTTTCTTT. Protein product: CASSERDEAFF.